This T cell receptor (beta chain) comes out of a study of cytomegalovirus exposure and HLA in healthy donors. Primers for the PCR totalled 60 Vbeta and 13 Jbeta. The method was immunoSEQ multiplex PCR; TCRdb's version includes in-frame clones alone and lacks a portion of them. The sample consists of around 150,000 clones, around 80% of them appearing once. Notes on this clone: Its target is unknown.

Study results and caveats: When analyzed later, the rates of TCR association showed variation by HLA locus, with DRB1 the most and HLA-C the fewest. Rare TCR sequences dominated, though some public TCRs recurred in many donors.

From germline, CDR1 is MNHNS and CDR2 SASEGT. The CDR3 totals 17 residues. Trimming cost V 4 bases and J 1 base; bases outside gene matches: 9. This TCR was recovered from a male donor in good health and CMV-seropositive. This chain connects TRBV6-1 to TRBJ2-1, with TRBD2 identical over 8 bases. Sequencing was done on a sample of PBMCs. The CDR3 reads CASSGAGVTLSYNEQFF. Here the CDR3 DNA reads TGTGCCAGCAGTGGAGCGGGAGTAACTTTATCCTACAATGAGCAGTTCTTC.